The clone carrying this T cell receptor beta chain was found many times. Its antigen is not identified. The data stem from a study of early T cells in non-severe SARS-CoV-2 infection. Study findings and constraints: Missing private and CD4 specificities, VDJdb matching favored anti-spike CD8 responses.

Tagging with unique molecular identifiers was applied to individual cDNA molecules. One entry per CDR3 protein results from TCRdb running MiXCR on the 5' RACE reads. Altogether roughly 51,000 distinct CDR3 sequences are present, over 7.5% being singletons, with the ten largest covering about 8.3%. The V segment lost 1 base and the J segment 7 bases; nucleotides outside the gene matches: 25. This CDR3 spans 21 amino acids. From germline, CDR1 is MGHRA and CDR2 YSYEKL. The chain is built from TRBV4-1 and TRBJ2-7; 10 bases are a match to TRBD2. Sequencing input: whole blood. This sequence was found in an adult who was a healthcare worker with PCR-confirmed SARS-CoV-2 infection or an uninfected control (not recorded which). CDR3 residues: CASSQVKFSASGSWTSEEQYF. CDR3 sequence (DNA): TGCGCCAGCAGCCAAGTTAAGTTCTCGGCTAGCGGGAGTTGGACATCGGAAGAGCAGTACTTC.